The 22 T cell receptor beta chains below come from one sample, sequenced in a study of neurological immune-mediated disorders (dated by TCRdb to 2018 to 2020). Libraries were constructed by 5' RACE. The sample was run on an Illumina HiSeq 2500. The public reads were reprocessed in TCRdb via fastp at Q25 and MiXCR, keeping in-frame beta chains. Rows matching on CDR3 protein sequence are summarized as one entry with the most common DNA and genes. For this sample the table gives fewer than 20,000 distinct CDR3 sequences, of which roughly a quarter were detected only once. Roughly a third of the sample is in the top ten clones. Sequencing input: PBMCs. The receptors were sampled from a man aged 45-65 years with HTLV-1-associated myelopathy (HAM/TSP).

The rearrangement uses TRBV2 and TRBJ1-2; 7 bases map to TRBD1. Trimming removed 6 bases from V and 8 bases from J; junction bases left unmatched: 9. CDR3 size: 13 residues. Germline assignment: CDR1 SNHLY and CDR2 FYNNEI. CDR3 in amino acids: CASRGRQGPGYTF. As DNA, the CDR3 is TGTGCCAGCAGGGGCCGACAGGGTCCCGGCTACACCTTC.

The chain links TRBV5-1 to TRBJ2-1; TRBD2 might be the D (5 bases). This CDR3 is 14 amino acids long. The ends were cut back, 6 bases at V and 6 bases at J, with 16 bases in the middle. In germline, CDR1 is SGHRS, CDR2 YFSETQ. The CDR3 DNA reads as TGCGCCAGCAAACGGGGTGAAGAGGCCAATGAGCAGTTCTTC. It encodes CASKRGEEANEQFF.

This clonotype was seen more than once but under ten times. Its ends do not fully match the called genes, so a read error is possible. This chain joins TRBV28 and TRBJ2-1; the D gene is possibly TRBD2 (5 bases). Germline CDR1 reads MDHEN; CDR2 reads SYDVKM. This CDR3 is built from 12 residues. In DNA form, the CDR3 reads TGTGCCAGCAGTACCTCGGACCGCCAAGGACTTTTC. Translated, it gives CASSTSDRQGLF.

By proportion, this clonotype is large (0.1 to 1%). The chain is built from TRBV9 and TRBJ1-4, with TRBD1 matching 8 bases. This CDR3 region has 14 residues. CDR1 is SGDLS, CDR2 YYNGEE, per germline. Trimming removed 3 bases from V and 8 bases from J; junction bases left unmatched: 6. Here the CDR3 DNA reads TGTGCCAGCAGCGCCGGACAGGGTTGGGAAAAACTGTTTTTT. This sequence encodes CASSAGQGWEKLFF.

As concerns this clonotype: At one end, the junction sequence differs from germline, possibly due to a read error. CDR3 loop: CSARAGTLGYGYNF. The CDR3 coding sequence is TGCAGTGCTAGAGCGGGGACACTGGGATATGGCTACAACTTC. The chain uses TRBV20-1 and TRBJ1-2; tentative D call: TRBD1 (6 bases). Looked up from germline, CDR1 is DFQATT and CDR2 is SNEGSKA (reference sequence). The CDR3 extends over 14 amino acids.

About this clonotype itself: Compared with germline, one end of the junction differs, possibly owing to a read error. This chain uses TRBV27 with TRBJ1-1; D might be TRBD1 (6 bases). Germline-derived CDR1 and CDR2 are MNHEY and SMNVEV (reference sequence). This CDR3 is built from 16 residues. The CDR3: CASSLRPFRDTTGAFF. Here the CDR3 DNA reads TGTGCCAGCAGTTTACGACCCTTCCGGGACACCACTGGAGCTTTCTTT.

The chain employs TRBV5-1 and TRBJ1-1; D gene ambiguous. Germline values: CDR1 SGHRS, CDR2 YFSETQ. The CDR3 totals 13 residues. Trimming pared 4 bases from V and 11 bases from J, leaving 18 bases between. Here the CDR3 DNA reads TGCGCCAGCAGCGGAGCGTACGGGGTTGGCGCTTTCTTT. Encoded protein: CASSGAYGVGAFF.

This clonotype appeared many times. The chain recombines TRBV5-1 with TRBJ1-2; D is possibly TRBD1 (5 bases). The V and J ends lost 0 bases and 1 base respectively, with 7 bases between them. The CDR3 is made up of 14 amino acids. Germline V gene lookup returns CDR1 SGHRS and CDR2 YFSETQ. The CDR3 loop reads CASSLDGGNYGYTF. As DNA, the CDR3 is TGCGCCAGCAGCTTGGATGGGGGTAACTATGGCTACACCTTC.

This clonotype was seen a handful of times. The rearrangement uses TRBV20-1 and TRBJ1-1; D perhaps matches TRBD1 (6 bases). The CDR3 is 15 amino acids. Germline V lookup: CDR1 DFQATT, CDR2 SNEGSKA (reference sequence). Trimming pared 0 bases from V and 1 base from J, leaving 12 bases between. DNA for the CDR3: TGCAGTGCTAGAGATCCGGGACACTGGAACACTGAAGCTTTCTTT. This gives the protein CSARDPGHWNTEAFF.

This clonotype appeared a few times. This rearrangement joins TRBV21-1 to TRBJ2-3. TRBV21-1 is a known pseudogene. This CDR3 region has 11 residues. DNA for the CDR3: TGTGCCAGCAGCCCTTTAATTACGCAGTATTTT. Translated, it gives CASSPLITQYF.

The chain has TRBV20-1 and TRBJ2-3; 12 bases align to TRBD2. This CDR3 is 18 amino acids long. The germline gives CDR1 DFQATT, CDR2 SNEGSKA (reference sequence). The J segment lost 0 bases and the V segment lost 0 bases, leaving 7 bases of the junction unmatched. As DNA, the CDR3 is TGCAGTGCTAGAGATCGCAGACTAGCGGGAGCCAGCACAGATACGCAGTATTTT. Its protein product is CSARDRRLAGASTDTQYF.

The CDR3 protein is CASSFWGTSTDTQYF. The CDR3 nucleotides are TGTGCCAGCAGCTTTTGGGGGACTAGCACAGATACGCAGTATTTT. The V gene is TRBV5-6, the J gene TRBJ2-3; D perhaps matches TRBD2 (6 bases). The CDR3 consists of 15 residues. Trimming removed 2 bases at V and 0 bases at J, with 10 bases between. CDR1 and CDR2 (germline): SGHDT, YYEEEE.

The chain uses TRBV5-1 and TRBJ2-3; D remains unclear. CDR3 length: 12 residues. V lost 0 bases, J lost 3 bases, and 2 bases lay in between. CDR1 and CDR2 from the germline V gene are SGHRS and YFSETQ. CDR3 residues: CASSLDTDTQYF. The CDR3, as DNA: TGCGCCAGCAGCTTGGATACAGATACGCAGTATTTT.

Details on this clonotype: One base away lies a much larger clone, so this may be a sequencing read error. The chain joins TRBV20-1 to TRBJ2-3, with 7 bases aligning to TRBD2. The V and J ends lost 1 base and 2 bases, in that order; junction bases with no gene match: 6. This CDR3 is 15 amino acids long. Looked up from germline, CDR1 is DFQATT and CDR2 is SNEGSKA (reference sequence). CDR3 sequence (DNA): TGCAGTGCTAGAGTTCGGGGGGTTGACACAGATACGCAGTATTTT. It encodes CSARVRGVDTDTQYF.

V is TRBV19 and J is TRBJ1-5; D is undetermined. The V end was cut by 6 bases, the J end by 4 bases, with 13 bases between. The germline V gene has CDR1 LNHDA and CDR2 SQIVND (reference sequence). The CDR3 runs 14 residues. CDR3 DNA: TGTGCCAGTAGCCCCGTGGGGATGAATCAGCCCCAGCATTTT. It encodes CASSPVGMNQPQHF.

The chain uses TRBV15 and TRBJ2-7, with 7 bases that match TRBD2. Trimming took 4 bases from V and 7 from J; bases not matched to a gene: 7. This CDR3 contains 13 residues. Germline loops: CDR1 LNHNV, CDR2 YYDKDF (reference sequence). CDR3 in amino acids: CATSITAGEEQYF. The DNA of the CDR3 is TGTGCCACCAGCATCACTGCGGGGGAAGAGCAGTACTTC.

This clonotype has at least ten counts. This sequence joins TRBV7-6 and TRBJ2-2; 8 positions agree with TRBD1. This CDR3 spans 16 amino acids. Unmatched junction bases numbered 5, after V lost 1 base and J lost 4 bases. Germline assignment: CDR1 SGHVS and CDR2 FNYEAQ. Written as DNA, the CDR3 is TGTGCCAGCAGCTTAGAGGGGACAGGAGGCACCGGGGAGCTGTTTTTT. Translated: CASSLEGTGGTGELFF.

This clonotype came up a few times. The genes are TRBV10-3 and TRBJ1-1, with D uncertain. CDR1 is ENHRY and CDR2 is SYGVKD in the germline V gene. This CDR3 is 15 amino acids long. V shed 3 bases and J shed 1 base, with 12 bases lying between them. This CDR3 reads CAISEAPLPNTEAFF. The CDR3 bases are TGTGCCATCAGTGAAGCCCCGTTACCGAACACTGAAGCTTTCTTT.

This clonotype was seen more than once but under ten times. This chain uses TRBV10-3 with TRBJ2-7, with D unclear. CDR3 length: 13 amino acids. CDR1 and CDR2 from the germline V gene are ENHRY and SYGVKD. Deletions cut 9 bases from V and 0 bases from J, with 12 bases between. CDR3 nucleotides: TGTGCCATTACCAATGGTCTCTCCTACGAGCAGTACTTC. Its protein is CAITNGLSYEQYF.

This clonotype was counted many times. CDR3 in DNA: TGCGCCAGCAGAAGTGGGACAGGGTACAATGAGCAGTTCTTC. This gives the protein CASRSGTGYNEQFF. The V call is TRBV5-1, the J call TRBJ2-1, with 9 positions matching TRBD1. This CDR3 has 14 residues. In germline, CDR1 is SGHRS, CDR2 YFSETQ. With V trimmed by 5 bases and J by 4 bases, 4 bases remained unmatched.

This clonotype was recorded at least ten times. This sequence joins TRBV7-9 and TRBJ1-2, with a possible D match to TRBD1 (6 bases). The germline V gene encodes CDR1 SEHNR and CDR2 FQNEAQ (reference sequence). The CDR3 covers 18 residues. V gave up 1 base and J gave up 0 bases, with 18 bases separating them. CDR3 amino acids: CASSLVDRLWTANYGYTF. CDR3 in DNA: TGTGCCAGCAGCTTAGTCGACAGGCTGTGGACTGCTAACTATGGCTACACCTTC.

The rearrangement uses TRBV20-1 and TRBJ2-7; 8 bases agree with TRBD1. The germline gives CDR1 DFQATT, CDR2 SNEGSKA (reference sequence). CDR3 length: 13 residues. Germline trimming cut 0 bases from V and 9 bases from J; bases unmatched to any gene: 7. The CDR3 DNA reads TGCAGTGCTAGAGAACCCAGGGGGCTGGGGCAGTACTTC. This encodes CSAREPRGLGQYF.